These 10 T cell receptor beta chains originate from one sample sequenced in a study of regulatory T cells in long-lasting Graves disease. The time point was: persistent/refractory GD, antithyroid drugs over 5 years with positive TRAb. Researchers made the TCR library from RNA that was extracted from PBMCs. Sequencing libraries for TCR beta were prepared with iRepertoire HTBI primers and Arm-PCR of CDR3 regions. MiXCR, run by TCRdb on the multiplex PCR reads, gives a single entry per CDR3 protein. The sample gives more than 300,000 distinct CDR3 sequences, around 23% of which show up once; 28% is in the top ten. The sample consisted of peripheral blood mononuclear cells (PBMCs), taken when the disease was refractory, from a patient treated with antithyroid drugs. The source of these receptors is a woman aged 40-49 years with Graves disease.

This clonotype was seen just once. A read error may produce the germline difference seen at one junction end. The genes are TRBV3-1 and TRBJ2-1; perhaps D is TRBD1 or TRBD2 (6 bases each). This CDR3 has 15 amino acids. The V gene's germline CDR1 is LGHDT and CDR2 YNNKEL (reference sequence). The CDR3 DNA reads TGTGCCAGCAGGCAAGGGGGGAGCTCCTACAATGAGCAGTTCTTC. Its translation is CASRQGGSSYNEQFF.

The gene calls are TRBV20-1 and TRBJ2-2, with 9 bases fitting TRBD1. The CDR3 loop spans 15 amino acids. After removal of 3 bases from V and 0 bases from J, the junction contained 2 bases not matched to a gene. Germline-derived CDR1 and CDR2 are DFQATT and SNEGSKA (reference sequence). Written as DNA, the CDR3 is TGCAGTGCTAGTAGACAGGGGGCGAACACCGGGGAGCTGTTTTTT. Its translation is CSASRQGANTGELFF.

This clonotype was detected many times. The V and J genes are TRBV11-2 and TRBJ2-7; 8 bases are a match to TRBD2. After removal of 5 bases from V and 6 bases from J, the junction contained 6 bases not matched to a gene. The CDR3 is made up of 13 amino acids. Germline-derived CDR1 and CDR2 are SGHAT and FQNNGV. The CDR3 loop reads CASSPGLAFEQYF. CDR3 nucleotides: TGTGCCAGCAGCCCAGGACTAGCCTTCGAGCAGTACTTC.

This clonotype was observed at least ten times. The rearrangement uses TRBV10-3 and TRBJ2-7; D is unresolved. In germline, CDR1 is ENHRY, CDR2 SYGVKD. The germline V and J ends were trimmed by 5 bases and 0 bases, with 11 bases remaining between them. CDR3 length: 14 residues. CDR3 sequence: CAISKGRDSYEQYF. In nucleotides, the CDR3 is TGTGCCATCAGTAAGGGTCGCGACTCCTACGAGCAGTACTTC.

This chain links TRBV19 with TRBJ1-4; D unresolved. This CDR3 region has 20 residues. V was trimmed by 5 bases and J by 10 bases, leaving 35 bases between them. The germline V gene encodes CDR1 LNHDA and CDR2 SQIVND (reference sequence). CDR3 nucleotide sequence: TGTGCCAGTAGTGGTCAAAGTGCGGGGAAGAAGGAAGGCTGGTTGGCAAAACTGTTTTTT. Its protein product is CASSGQSAGKKEGWLAKLFF.

This clonotype was seen at least ten times. Sequence at one end of the junction differs from germline and may be a read error. The rearrangement uses TRBV7-9 and TRBJ1-2; TRBD1 agrees at 7 bases. Per germline, CDR1 SEHNR and CDR2 FQNEAQ (reference sequence). The CDR3 covers 13 residues. Here the CDR3 DNA reads TGTGCCAGCAACTTAGACAGGGATGGCGGCTACACCTTC. Its protein is CASNLDRDGGYTF.

This clonotype was counted a few times. The rearrangement uses TRBV4-1 and TRBJ1-2; D is possibly TRBD1 (6 bases). The germline gives CDR1 MGHRA, CDR2 YSYEKL. With 0 bases removed from V and 4 bases from J, the gap between germline ends came to 12 bases. CDR3 length equals 15 residues. The CDR3 coding sequence is TGCGCCAGCAGCCAAGAAGGGGGGAGAAGCTATGGCTACACCTTC. Amino acids: CASSQEGGRSYGYTF.

This clonotype has just a few counts. The chain carries TRBV19 and TRBJ2-7; perhaps TRBD2 as D (6 bases). CDR3 size: 16 residues. Germline CDR1 LNHDA, CDR2 SQIVND (reference sequence). Trimming stripped 3 bases from V and 3 bases from J, with 18 bases between. The CDR3 DNA sequence: TGTGCCAGTAGTATGGTTCGGGACTGGAGAATCTACGAGCAGTACTTC. This sequence encodes CASSMVRDWRIYEQYF.

In its sample, this clonotype was seen many times. The rearrangement uses TRBV7-3 and TRBJ2-7, with D perhaps given as TRBD1 or TRBD2 (5 bases each). The germline V and J ends were trimmed by 4 bases and 6 bases, with 10 bases remaining between them. The CDR3 has 12 residues. In germline, CDR1 is SGHTA, CDR2 FQGTGA. The CDR3 coding sequence is TGTGCCAGCAGCTCCCTCGGGGCCGAGCAGTACTTC. This sequence encodes CASSSLGAEQYF. Full variable domain (rest looked up from reference TRBV7-3 and TRBJ2-7): GAGVSQTPSNKVTEKGKYVELRCDPISGHTALYWYRQSLGQGPEFLIYFQGTGAADDSGLPNDRFFAVRPEGSVSTLKIQRTERGDSAVYLCASSSLGAEQYFGPGTRLTVT.

In its sample, this clonotype was seen many times. The V and J genes are TRBV2 and TRBJ2-2; D unclear. There are 14 residues in the CDR3. Germline V lookup: CDR1 SNHLY, CDR2 FYNNEI. V gave up 6 bases and J gave up 2 bases, with 10 bases separating them. The CDR3 DNA follows: TGTGCCAGCAGGGCTGACATAAACACCGGGGAGCTGTTTTTT. It yields the protein CASRADINTGELFF. Using reference TRBV2 and TRBJ2-2 for the parts outside the CDR3, the full variable domain is EPEVTQTPSHQVTQMGQEVILRCVPISNHLYFYWYRQILGQKVEFLVSFYNNEISEKSEIFDDQFSVERPDGSNFTLKIRSTKLEDSAMYFCASRADINTGELFFGEGSRLTVL.